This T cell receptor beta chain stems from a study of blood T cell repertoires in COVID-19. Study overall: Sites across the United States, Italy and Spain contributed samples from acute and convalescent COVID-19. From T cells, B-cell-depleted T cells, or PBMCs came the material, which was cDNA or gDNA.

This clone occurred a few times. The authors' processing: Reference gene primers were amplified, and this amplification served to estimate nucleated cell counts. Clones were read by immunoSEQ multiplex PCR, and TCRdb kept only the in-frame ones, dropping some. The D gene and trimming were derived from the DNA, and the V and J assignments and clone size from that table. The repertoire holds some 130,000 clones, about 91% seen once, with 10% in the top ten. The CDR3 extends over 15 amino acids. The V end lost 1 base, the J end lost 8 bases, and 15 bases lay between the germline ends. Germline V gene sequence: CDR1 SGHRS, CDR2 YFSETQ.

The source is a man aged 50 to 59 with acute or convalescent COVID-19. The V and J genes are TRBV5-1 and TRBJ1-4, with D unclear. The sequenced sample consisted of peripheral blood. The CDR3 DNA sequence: TGCGCCAGCAGCTTGAGCGGTACCTTAGAAGAAAAACTGTTTTTT. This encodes CASSLSGTLEEKLFF. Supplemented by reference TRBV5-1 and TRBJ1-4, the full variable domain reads KAGVTQTPRYLIKTRGQQVTLSCSPISGHRSVSWYQQTPGQGLQFLFEYFSETQRNKGNFPGRFSGRQFSNSRSEMNVSTLELGDSALYLCASSLSGTLEEKLFFGSGTQLSVL.